These 22 T cell receptor beta chains were sequenced from one sample in a study of regulatory T cells in long-lasting Graves disease. Time point: newly diagnosed GD, antithyroid drugs for less than 3 months. The TCR library was made from RNA that had been extracted from PBMCs in TRIzol. Investigators prepared the TCR beta libraries by applying iRepertoire HTBI primers and Arm-PCR of CDR3 regions. TCRdb processed the multiplex PCR reads anew with MiXCR; each CDR3 protein has one entry. The sample holds some 490,000 distinct CDR3 sequences, more than 10% seen once. Separately, the same data were catalogued under a study of T cells in Graves' hyperthyroidism and ophthalmopathy.

Sequencing used peripheral blood mononuclear cells (PBMCs), obtained at new diagnosis, from a patient treated with antithyroid drugs. The receptors stem from a woman aged 25 to 39 with Graves disease.

This chain links TRBV7-2 with TRBJ2-4; 7 nucleotides match TRBD1. V shed 1 base, J shed 8 bases, and the junction held 11 bases outside the gene matches. The CDR3 is 16 residues long. The germline gives CDR1 SGHTA, CDR2 FQGNSA. This CDR3 is CASSLDPGTAKDIQYF. The DNA for the CDR3 is TGTGCCAGCAGCTTAGACCCAGGGACAGCGAAAGACATTCAGTACTTC.

The table lists this clonotype with many counts. This rearrangement joins TRBV7-9 to TRBJ1-2; D ambiguous. The CDR3 extends over 15 amino acids. The V end lost 5 bases, the J end lost 3 bases, and 16 bases lay between the germline ends. In germline, CDR1 is SEHNR, CDR2 FQNEAQ (reference sequence). The chain's CDR3 is CASSQDMSLDYGYTF. In DNA form, the CDR3 reads TGTGCCAGCAGCCAAGACATGTCGTTGGACTATGGCTACACCTTC.

This clonotype has at least ten counts. The rearrangement uses TRBV9 and TRBJ1-2, with D uncertain. The CDR3 is 15 amino acids. With 0 bases removed from V and 4 bases from J, the gap between germline ends came to 13 bases. Germline V gives CDR1 SGDLS, CDR2 YYNGEE. CDR3 nucleotide sequence: TGTGCCAGCAGCGTAGACTCCGGGGAGAGCTATGGCTACACCTTC. It specifies CASSVDSGESYGYTF.

This clonotype was seen at least ten times. In DNA form, the CDR3 reads TGTGCCAGCAGCCCGGGCCCTTGGAGTTCCACAGATACGCAGTATTTT. Translation gives CASSPGPWSSTDTQYF. The V and J genes are TRBV7-8 and TRBJ2-3; D gene uncertain. The CDR3 consists of 16 residues. CDR1 is SGHVS, CDR2 FQNEAQ, per germline. Trimming left V 5 bases short and J 2 bases short, with 17 bases between.

Ten or more counts support this clonotype. This rearrangement joins TRBV19 to TRBJ1-1; D gene unclear. The V gene's germline CDR1 is LNHDA and CDR2 SQIVND (reference sequence). V was pared by 1 base and J by 4 bases, with 1 base between. CDR3 length equals 11 residues. The chain's CDR3 is CASSIGTEAFF. DNA for the CDR3: TGTGCCAGTAGTATAGGCACTGAAGCTTTCTTT.

This clonotype was seen more than once but under ten times. It is likely a read error, because the conserved phenylalanine at the end of the CDR3 is missing. V and J are TRBV29-1 and TRBJ1-2, with D tentatively TRBD1 (5 bases). Trimming removed 4 bases at V and 11 bases at J, with 17 bases between. The CDR3 extends over 12 amino acids. The germline gives CDR1 SQVTM, CDR2 ANQGSEA. The CDR3 region has the DNA TGCAGCGTTGTTGGGACGTCTATGCGGTACACCCTC. Translation: CSVVGTSMRYTL.

This clonotype was detected ten times or more. The chain joins TRBV18 to TRBJ1-6, with D unclear. Trimming stripped 3 bases from V and 11 bases from J, with 11 bases between. The CDR3 is 13 residues long. Looked up from germline, CDR1 is KGHSH and CDR2 is LQKENI. The CDR3 DNA sequence: TGTGCCAGCTCACCCCGACGCGAACCACCCCTCCACTTT. Its translation: CASSPRREPPLHF.

Only a few counts were recorded for this clonotype. CDR3 region: CATSRDETANQPQHF. DNA for the CDR3: TGTGCCACCAGCAGAGATGAGACGGCCAATCAGCCCCAGCATTTT. The V and J genes are TRBV15 and TRBJ1-5; unclear D gene. The germline V gene has CDR1 LNHNV and CDR2 YYDKDF (reference sequence). Trimming removed 0 bases at V and 3 bases at J, with 9 bases between. The CDR3 is made up of 15 amino acids.

At least ten counts were recorded for this clonotype. The chain is built from TRBV14 and TRBJ2-3; the D is unclear. The germline V and J ends were trimmed by 1 base and 5 bases, with 10 bases remaining between them. From germline, CDR1 is SGHDN and CDR2 FVKESK. The CDR3 loop spans 14 amino acids. The CDR3 loop is CASSQVVLGDTQYF. CDR3 nucleotides: TGTGCCAGCAGCCAAGTTGTTCTCGGAGATACGCAGTATTTT.

J is TRBJ1-2 and V is TRBV27; 9 bases fit TRBD1. The CDR3 runs 14 residues. CDR1 and CDR2 (germline): MNHEY, SMNVEV (reference sequence). V lost 3 bases to trimming and J lost 6 bases; unmatched junction nucleotides: 5. The CDR3 protein is CASSFSRTGDGYTF. CDR3 in DNA: TGTGCCAGCAGTTTCAGTCGGACAGGGGATGGCTACACCTTC.

This clonotype was counted at least ten times. V usage is TRBV7-7 and J usage is TRBJ2-3; no clear D gene. V lost 5 bases to trimming and J lost 4 bases, with 10 bases between them. The germline V gene has CDR1 SSHAT and CDR2 FNYEAQ (reference sequence). This CDR3 region has 13 residues. The CDR3 DNA is TGTGCCAGCAGCACCCAACTTTCAGATACGCAGTATTTT. As protein: CASSTQLSDTQYF.

This clonotype was detected a few times. This chain links TRBV12-3 or TRBV12-4 with TRBJ2-3; TRBD1 matches 8 bases. The CDR3 length is 18 residues. The V gene end was trimmed by 5 bases and the J gene end by 2 bases; junction bases not matched to a gene: 15. This CDR3 reads CASSKNHGQGGTTDTQYF. The CDR3 coding sequence is TGTGCCAGCAGTAAAAACCACGGACAGGGTGGCACCACAGATACGCAGTATTTT.

This clonotype was counted ten times or more. This sequence joins TRBV9 and TRBJ1-1; unclear D gene. Trimming shortened V by 2 bases and J by 1 base, and 9 bases separated the two germline ends. Per germline, CDR1 SGDLS and CDR2 YYNGEE. This CDR3 has 14 amino acids. Here the CDR3 DNA reads TGTGCCAGCAGCGTCGCTTGGAAGAACACTGAAGCTTTCTTT. Its translation: CASSVAWKNTEAFF.

Many counts were recorded for this clonotype. The chain recombines TRBV7-6 with TRBJ2-7; 8 nucleotides align to TRBD1. J was trimmed by 5 bases and V by 6 bases; bases with no gene match: 12. There are 15 residues in the CDR3. Germline CDR1 reads SGHVS; CDR2 reads FNYEAQ. The CDR3 region is CASSGTGGGFDEQYF. The CDR3 nucleotides are TGTGCCAGCAGTGGGACAGGAGGTGGCTTTGACGAGCAGTACTTC.

Points on this clonotype: A much larger clone is a single base away; this may be a read error. V and J are TRBV6-9 and TRBJ2-1; TRBD1 agrees at 9 bases. This CDR3 contains 14 residues. V was pared by 6 bases and J by 4 bases, with 4 bases of the junction left unmatched. The germline V gene encodes CDR1 MNHGY and CDR2 SVAAGI. CDR3 DNA: TGTGCCAGCAGACCCGGGACAGGGTACAATGAGCAGTTCTTC. Protein product: CASRPGTGYNEQFF.

This clonotype was counted between two and nine times. The rearrangement joins TRBV7-9 to TRBJ2-7, with D perhaps TRBD1 or TRBD2 (6 bases each). Trimming cost V 3 bases and J 3 bases, with 12 bases left between them. This CDR3 has 14 amino acids. In germline, CDR1 is SEHNR, CDR2 FQNEAQ (reference sequence). CDR3 DNA sequence: TGTGCCAGCAGCTTTCGACTAGGGGGCTACGAGCAGTACTTC. This codes for CASSFRLGGYEQYF.

J is TRBJ2-5 and V is TRBV28; D may be TRBD1 or TRBD2 (5 bases each). V was cut by 4 bases and J by 7 bases, with 19 bases left in between. The CDR3 consists of 15 residues. Germline values: CDR1 MDHEN, CDR2 SYDVKM. The CDR3 DNA sequence: TGTGCCAGCAGTTCCACAGGACTCGTCTTAAGGACCCAGTACTTC. It codes for CASSSTGLVLRTQYF. The variable domain in full, completed from reference TRBV28 and TRBJ2-5, reads DVKVTQSSRYLVKRTGEKVFLECVQDMDHENMFWYRQDPGLGLRLIYFSYDVKMKEKGDIPEGYSVSREKKERFSLILESASTNQTSMYLCASSSTGLVLRTQYFGPGTRLLVL.

The CDR3 DNA follows: TGTGCCAGCTCACCACCCGGGACAGGCGGGGTCACCTACGAGCAGTACTTC. Its protein product is CASSPPGTGGVTYEQYF. The J gene is TRBJ2-7, the V gene TRBV18; TRBD1 agrees at 8 bases. CDR1 and CDR2 (germline): KGHSH, LQKENI. V lost 0 bases, J lost 2 bases, and 9 bases stayed unmatched. This CDR3 contains 17 residues.

In this sample, this clonotype turned up a few times. This chain joins TRBV6-5 and TRBJ1-1; the D gene is possibly TRBD1 (5 bases). This CDR3 is built from 15 residues. In germline, CDR1 is MNHEY, CDR2 SVGAGI. The ends were cut back, 2 bases at V and 8 bases at J, with 18 bases in the middle. Here the CDR3 DNA reads TGTGCCAGCAGTTACACGCAGGGTGGACCAATGGAAGCTTTCTTT. Translation gives CASSYTQGGPMEAFF.

This clonotype was counted a few times. J is TRBJ2-3 and V is TRBV4-1, with 7 bases identical to TRBD1. This CDR3 is 17 amino acids long. Germline lookup yields CDR1 MGHRA and CDR2 YSYEKL. V lost 0 bases and J lost 3; bases outside the gene matches: 9. CDR3: CASSQDIGGAGTDTQYF. As DNA, the CDR3 is TGCGCCAGCAGCCAAGATATAGGGGGCGCAGGGACAGATACGCAGTATTTT.

This clonotype was recorded many times. The chain uses TRBV28 and TRBJ2-1, with 12 bases identical to TRBD2. This CDR3 is 16 amino acids long. Germline V CDR1 and CDR2: MDHEN, SYDVKM. V gave up 2 bases and J gave up 12 bases; unmatched junction bases: 11. In DNA form, the CDR3 reads TGTGCCAGCAGTTTAGTGGGACTAGCGGGTTCCGAGGGGCAGTTCTTC. This translates into CASSLVGLAGSEGQFF.

The sample holds many counts of this clonotype. The genes are TRBV30 and TRBJ2-2; D might be TRBD1 (6 bases). Germline V CDR1 and CDR2: GTSNPN, SVGIG (reference sequence). The CDR3 contains 14 residues. V shed 3 bases and J shed 6 bases, with 14 bases lying between them. In DNA form, the CDR3 reads TGTGCCTGGAGCAGGGGCTTAAGACCCGGGGAGCTGTTTTTT. It specifies CAWSRGLRPGELFF.